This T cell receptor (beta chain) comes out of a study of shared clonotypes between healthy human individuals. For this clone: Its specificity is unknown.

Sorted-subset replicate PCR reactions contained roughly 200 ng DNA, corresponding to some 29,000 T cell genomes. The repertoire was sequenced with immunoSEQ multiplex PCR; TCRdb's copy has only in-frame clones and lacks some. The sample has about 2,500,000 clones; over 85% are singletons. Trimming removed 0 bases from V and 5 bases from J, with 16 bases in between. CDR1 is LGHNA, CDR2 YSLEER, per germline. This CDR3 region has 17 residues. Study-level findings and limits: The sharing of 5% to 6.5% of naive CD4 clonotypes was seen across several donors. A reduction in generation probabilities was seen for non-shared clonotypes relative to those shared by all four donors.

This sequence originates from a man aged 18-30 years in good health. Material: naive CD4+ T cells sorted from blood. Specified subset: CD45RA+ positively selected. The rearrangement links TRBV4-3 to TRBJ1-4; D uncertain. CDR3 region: CASSQDVSTANNEKLFF. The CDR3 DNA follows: TGCGCCAGCAGCCAAGACGTCTCAACGGCCAACAATGAAAAACTGTTTTTT.